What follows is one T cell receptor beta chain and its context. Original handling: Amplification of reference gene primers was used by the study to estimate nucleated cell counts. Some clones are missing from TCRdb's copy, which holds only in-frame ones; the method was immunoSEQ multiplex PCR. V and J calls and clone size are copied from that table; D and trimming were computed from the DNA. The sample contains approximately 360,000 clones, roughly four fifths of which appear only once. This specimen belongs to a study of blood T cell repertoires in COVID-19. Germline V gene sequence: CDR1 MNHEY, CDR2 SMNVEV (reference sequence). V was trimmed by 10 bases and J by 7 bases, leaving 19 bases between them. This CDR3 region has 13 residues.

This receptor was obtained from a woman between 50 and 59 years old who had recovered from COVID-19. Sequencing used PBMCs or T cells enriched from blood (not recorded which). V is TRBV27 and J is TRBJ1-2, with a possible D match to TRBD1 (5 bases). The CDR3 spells CATSGAGRGGYTF. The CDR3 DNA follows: TGTGCCACCTCCGGGGCGGGACGCGGTGGCTACACCTTC.